This TCR beta chain is from a study of T cell responses to AZD1222 COVID-19 vaccine. Profiled with immunoSEQ multiplex PCR; TCRdb holds only in-frame clones, not every one. The table has under 150,000 clones, about 91% seen once. The germline V gene has CDR1 SGHRS and CDR2 YFSETQ. The CDR3 is 17 amino acids. With 1 base clipped from V and 0 bases from J, the junction kept 8 bases outside the gene matches. Study-level points and caveats: AZD1222 recipients seropositive at baseline numbered only six or seven. Clonal diversity was possibly underestimated; the donors were predominantly white British and more often female.

About this clone itself: Its antigen is currently unknown.

Sequencing used peripheral blood, obtained 28 days after the second AZD1222 dose. V is TRBV5-1 and J is TRBJ2-3, with 7 bases matching TRBD1. This clonotype originated in an adult who received the AZD1222 COVID-19 vaccine. CDR3 sequence: CASSLQPTGSSTDTQYF. CDR3 bases: TGCGCCAGCAGCTTGCAGCCGACAGGGTCTAGCACAGATACGCAGTATTTT.